What follows are 27 T cell receptor beta chains derived from one specimen sequenced in a study of CD8+ T cells in alopecia areata. RNA, once extracted, was reverse transcribed into cDNA for use as the sequencing template. TCRdb's table, derived via immunoSEQ multiplex PCR, lists solely in-frame clones and lacks some. The sample lists about 150,000 clones, about 53% occurring once. Specimen: CD8+ T cells sorted from blood, collected at week 0. The receptor source for this set is a human donor with alopecia areata.

V is TRBV13 and J is TRBJ1-1, with D possibly being TRBD1 (5 bases). Germline V lookup: CDR1 PRHDT, CDR2 FYEKMQ (reference sequence). Trimming removed 5 bases at V and 1 base at J, with 11 bases between. CDR3 size: 14 residues. Written as DNA, the CDR3 is TGTGCCAGCAGCACCGCCGGGACGAACACTGAAGCTTTCTTT. It translates to CASSTAGTNTEAFF.

This sequence joins TRBV14 and TRBJ1-1, with 7 nucleotides matching TRBD1. Germline V lookup: CDR1 SGHDN, CDR2 FVKESK. The CDR3 spans 13 residues. Trimming took 1 base from V and 8 from J; bases not matched to a gene: 4. CDR3 nucleotides: TGTGCCAGCAGCCAAGCACAGGGGCTGGAAGCTTTCTTT. Translating gives CASSQAQGLEAFF.

J is TRBJ2-5 and V is TRBV19, with a tentative D call TRBD1 (6 bases). The J call may not be correct, given that the DNA end is closer to TRBJ2-7. Germline loops: CDR1 LNHDA, CDR2 SQIVND (reference sequence). The CDR3 loop spans 13 amino acids. CDR3 nucleotide sequence: TGTGCCAGTAGTATGGGGGCGGGCTACGAGCAGTACTTC. Translated: CASSMGAGYEQYF.

The chain recombines TRBV4-3 with TRBJ2-1, with D unclear. Germline CDR1 LGHNA, CDR2 YSLEER. V was cut by 1 base and J by 8 bases, with 12 bases left in between. The CDR3 covers 14 residues. The CDR3 sequence: CASSQGGMVDEQFF. The CDR3 bases are TGCGCCAGCAGCCAAGGTGGCATGGTTGATGAGCAGTTCTTC.

This clone was recorded only once. The chain employs TRBV13 and TRBJ2-1, with 8 bases matching TRBD1. Germline V gives CDR1 PRHDT, CDR2 FYEKMQ (reference sequence). V was clipped by 5 bases and J by 4 bases; unmatched bases: 7. The length of the CDR3 is 15 residues. CDR3 amino acids: CASSPTGTGYNEQFF. CDR3 bases: TGTGCCAGCAGCCCGACCGGGACAGGTTACAATGAGCAGTTCTTC.

The rearrangement joins TRBV19 to TRBJ2-2; 7 positions match TRBD2. The J segment lost 1 base and the V segment lost 6 bases, leaving 2 bases of the junction unmatched. The CDR3 contains 14 residues. Germline lookup yields CDR1 LNHDA and CDR2 SQIVND (reference sequence). As DNA, the CDR3 is TGTGCCAGTAGGAAGCGGGGGAACACCGGGGAGCTGTTTTTT. This sequence encodes CASRKRGNTGELFF.

CDR3 amino acids: CAADQNRDRNTLKQFF. The DNA of the CDR3 is TGTGCCGCAGACCAAAACCGGGACAGGAATACCCTTAAGCAGTTCTTC. The chain couples TRBV30 to TRBJ2-1; 8 bases fit TRBD1. The CDR3 extends over 16 amino acids. J lost 11 bases, V lost 8 bases, and 23 bases had no gene match. CDR1 is GTSNPN, CDR2 SVGIG, per germline (reference sequence).

Only one count was recorded for this clone. This chain joins TRBV13 and TRBJ1-1; D remains unclear. V lost 7 bases and J 3 bases, leaving 12 bases between the germline ends. Germline CDR1 PRHDT, CDR2 FYEKMQ (reference sequence). This CDR3 comprises 13 residues. CDR3 DNA: TGTGCCAGCACCCTCACGCGGCACACTGAAGCTTTCTTT. Translated: CASTLTRHTEAFF.

In its sample, this clone was seen once. V gene TRBV9 combines with J gene TRBJ2-1; tentative D call: TRBD2 (5 bases). The length of the CDR3 is 15 residues. From germline, CDR1 is SGDLS and CDR2 YYNGEE. V was shortened by 3 bases and J by 0 bases, with 10 bases between the two germline ends. The CDR3 DNA reads TGTGCCAGCAGCGACAGCGGCGTCTCCTACAATGAGCAGTTCTTC. It yields the protein CASSDSGVSYNEQFF.

This chain links TRBV29-1 with TRBJ2-5, with D maybe TRBD1 (5 bases). CDR3 size: 12 residues. V was cut by 6 bases and J by 2 bases, with 10 bases left in between. The germline V gene has CDR1 SQVTM and CDR2 ANQGSEA. Written as DNA, the CDR3 is TGCAGCGTCTTTGACAGTCAAGAGACCCAGTACTTC. Translating it yields CSVFDSQETQYF.

The chain's CDR3 is CAWSPDGGTEAFF. Here the CDR3 DNA reads TGTGCCTGGAGTCCAGACGGGGGCACTGAAGCTTTCTTT. This rearrangement joins TRBV30 to TRBJ1-1; perhaps TRBD1 as D (5 bases). This CDR3 is built from 13 residues. The V gene lost 2 bases and the J gene lost 4 bases, with 11 bases spanning the gap. Germline V lookup: CDR1 GTSNPN, CDR2 SVGIG (reference sequence). Complete variable domain (other parts from reference TRBV30 and TRBJ1-1): SQTIHQWPATLVQPVGSPLSLECTVEGTSNPNLYWYRQAAGRGLQLLFYSVGIGQISSEVPQNLSASRPQDRQFILSSKKLLLSDSGFYLCAWSPDGGTEAFFGQGTRLTVV.

V usage is TRBV5-1 and J usage is TRBJ2-5; D possibly corresponds to TRBD2 (6 bases). The CDR3 consists of 18 residues. Between the trimmed V and J ends, which lost 3 bases and 1 base, there was a span of 22 bases. Germline V CDR1 and CDR2: SGHRS, YFSETQ. The CDR3 reads CASSSAWSLSGFQETQYF. CDR3 DNA: TGCGCCAGCAGCTCCGCGTGGTCCCTTAGCGGTTTCCAAGAGACCCAGTACTTC.

This chain connects TRBV7-6 to TRBJ2-7; D may be TRBD2 (5 bases). The V and J ends lost 6 bases and 2 bases respectively, with 14 bases between them. The CDR3 length is 14 residues. Germline assignment: CDR1 SGHVS and CDR2 FNYEAQ. In DNA form, the CDR3 reads TGTGCCAGCAGTCAGAGGGCAGGAGCCTACGAGCAGTACTTC. It yields the protein CASSQRAGAYEQYF.

This clone was recorded once. This chain uses TRBV6-5 with TRBJ2-1, with 8 bases matching TRBD2. The CDR3 sequence is 14 residues long. Germline V gene data show CDR1 as MNHEY and CDR2 as SVGAGI. V lost 6 bases to trimming and J lost 6 bases; unmatched junction nucleotides: 7. The CDR3 DNA reads as TGTGCCAGCAGCTCCGGGGGGGAAGGCAATGAGCAGTTCTTC. Residues: CASSSGGEGNEQFF.

This clone has only a few counts. Other DNA sequences within the sample encode an identical CDR3. The chain joins TRBV29-1 to TRBJ2-7, with 7 bases aligning to TRBD1. Trimming removed 3 bases from V and 0 bases from J; junction bases left unmatched: 2. The CDR3 length is 13 residues. CDR1 and CDR2 from the germline V gene are SQVTM and ANQGSEA. CDR3 residues: CSVEGTDSYEQYF. DNA for the CDR3: TGCAGCGTTGAGGGGACAGACTCCTACGAGCAGTACTTC.

The chain employs TRBV10-3 and TRBJ1-2; D might be TRBD1 (6 bases). V was cut by 7 bases and J by 8 bases, with 23 bases left in between. Germline CDR1 reads ENHRY; CDR2 reads SYGVKD. The CDR3 length is 15 residues. CDR3 sequence reads: CAITRGTGRIEGYTF. In nucleotides, the CDR3 is TGTGCCATCACCAGAGGTACAGGGAGGATTGAAGGCTACACCTTC.

There are a few counts of this clone. This chain joins TRBV5-1 and TRBJ2-7, with a possible D match to TRBD2 (7 bases). CDR1 and CDR2 from the germline V gene are SGHRS and YFSETQ. V dropped 6 bases and J dropped 6 bases, with 13 bases sitting between them. The CDR3 has 12 amino acids. CDR3 DNA sequence: TGCGCCAGCAAGGGGGGGGCCGGCGAGCAGTACTTC. It encodes CASKGGAGEQYF.

Ten or more counts support this clone. V gene TRBV6-4 combines with J gene TRBJ2-2; the D is unclear. V lost 3 bases to trimming and J lost 1 base, with 3 bases between them. This CDR3 is 13 amino acids long. Germline assignment: CDR1 MRHNA and CDR2 SNTAGT. The CDR3: CASSEGNTGELFF. Written as DNA, the CDR3 is TGTGCCAGCAGTGAGGGGAACACCGGGGAGCTGTTTTTT.

The chain carries TRBV5-1 and TRBJ2-5; D is ambiguous. CDR1 SGHRS and CDR2 YFSETQ come from the germline V gene. The ends were cut back, 2 bases at V and 1 base at J, with 15 bases in the middle. CDR3 size: 16 residues. Here the CDR3 reads CASSFLVKASQETQYF. The CDR3 region has the DNA TGCGCCAGCAGCTTTCTAGTTAAGGCCTCCCAAGAGACCCAGTACTTC.

As regards this clone: The CDR3 end shows no conserved phenylalanine or tryptophan, and so a read error is likely. V and J are TRBV29-1 and TRBJ1-1; no definite D call. V lost 6 bases to trimming and J lost 5 bases, with 10 bases between them. The CDR3 is 11 amino acids. Germline V lookup: CDR1 SQVTM, CDR2 ANQGSEA. CDR3 nucleotides: TGCAGCGTGAATGTGGGGACTGAAGCTTTCCTT. Its protein product is CSVNVGTEAFL.

V usage is TRBV6-6 and J usage is TRBJ1-2, with D unclear. Deletions cut 2 bases from V and 2 bases from J, with 9 bases between. In germline, CDR1 is MNHNY, CDR2 SVGAGI (reference sequence). The CDR3 runs 14 residues. CDR3 coding DNA: TGTGCCAGCAGTTACGACGGCGGAAACTATGGCTACACCTTC. This translates into CASSYDGGNYGYTF.

The chain has TRBV30 and TRBJ1-2; TRBD1 might be the D (5 bases). V was trimmed by 0 bases and J by 6 bases, leaving 11 bases between them. There are 13 residues in the CDR3. Germline values: CDR1 GTSNPN, CDR2 SVGIG (reference sequence). The DNA for the CDR3 is TGTGCCTGGAGTGTAATTTGGGGCGATGGCTACACCTTC. Amino acids: CAWSVIWGDGYTF.

The genes are TRBV30 and TRBJ2-1; D is unresolved. V was trimmed by 2 bases and J by 7 bases, leaving 15 bases between them. CDR1 GTSNPN and CDR2 SVGIG come from the germline V gene (reference sequence). The CDR3 runs to 14 residues. This chain's CDR3 is CAWSWYNLGNEQFF. The CDR3 DNA reads TGTGCCTGGAGTTGGTATAACCTAGGGAATGAGCAGTTCTTC.

The chain is built from TRBV7-6 and TRBJ2-2, with TRBD2 matching 11 bases. This CDR3 is 17 amino acids long. With V trimmed by 4 bases and J by 3 bases, 7 bases remained unmatched. The germline CDR1 and CDR2 sequences are SGHVS and FNYEAQ. The CDR3 protein is CASSYTSGGQYTGELFF. CDR3 coding DNA: TGTGCCAGCAGCTACACTAGCGGGGGACAATACACCGGGGAGCTGTTTTTT.

The chain couples TRBV14 to TRBJ2-1, with 9 bases fitting TRBD2. There are 15 residues in the CDR3. CDR1 and CDR2 from the germline V gene are SGHDN and FVKESK. J gave up 0 bases and V 6 bases, and 3 bases lay outside the gene matches. The CDR3 sequence: CASSLTSGSYNEQFF. Written as DNA, the CDR3 is TGTGCCAGCAGTCTGACTAGCGGCTCCTACAATGAGCAGTTCTTC.

In the case of this clone: The junction departs from germline at one end; a sequencing error may be responsible. The chain has TRBV4-3 and TRBJ1-2, with unresolved D. The V gene's germline CDR1 is LGHNA and CDR2 YSLEER. This CDR3 is 16 amino acids long. The CDR3 nucleotides read TGCGCCAGCAGCCAAGACCCAGTGTCAGAACTCCTATGGCTACACTTC. This sequence encodes CASSQDPVSELLWLHF.

This chain uses TRBV29-1 with TRBJ2-1; 8 bases agree with TRBD1. V dropped 3 bases and J dropped 0; count of bases not matched to a gene: 7. The CDR3 covers 16 residues. The germline gives CDR1 SQVTM, CDR2 ANQGSEA. CDR3 nucleotide sequence: TGCAGCGTTGATTCGGACAGGGATAGCTCCTACAATGAGCAGTTCTTC. It codes for CSVDSDRDSSYNEQFF.